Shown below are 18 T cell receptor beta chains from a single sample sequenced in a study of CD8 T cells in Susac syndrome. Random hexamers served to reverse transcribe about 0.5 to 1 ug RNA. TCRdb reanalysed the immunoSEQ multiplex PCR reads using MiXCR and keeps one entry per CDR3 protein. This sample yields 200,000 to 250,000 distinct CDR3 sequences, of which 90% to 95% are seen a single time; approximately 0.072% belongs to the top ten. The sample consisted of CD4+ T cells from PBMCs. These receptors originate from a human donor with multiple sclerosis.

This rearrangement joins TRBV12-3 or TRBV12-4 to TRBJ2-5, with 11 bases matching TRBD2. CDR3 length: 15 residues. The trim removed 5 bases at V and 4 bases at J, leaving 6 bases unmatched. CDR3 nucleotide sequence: TGTGCCAGCAGTGTCGCTAGCGGGGGGCGAGAGACCCAGTACTTC. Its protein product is CASSVASGGRETQYF.

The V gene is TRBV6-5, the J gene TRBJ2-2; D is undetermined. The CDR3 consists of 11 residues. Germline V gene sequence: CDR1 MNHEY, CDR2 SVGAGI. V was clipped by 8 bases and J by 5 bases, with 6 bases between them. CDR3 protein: CASWYTGELFF. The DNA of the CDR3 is TGTGCCAGCTGGTATACCGGGGAGCTGTTTTTT.

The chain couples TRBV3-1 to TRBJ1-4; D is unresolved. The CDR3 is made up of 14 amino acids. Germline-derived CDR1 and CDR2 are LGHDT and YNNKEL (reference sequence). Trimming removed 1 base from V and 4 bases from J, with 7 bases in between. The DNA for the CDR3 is TGTGCCAGCAGCCAAGGTTCCGGTAATGAAAAACTGTTTTTT. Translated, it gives CASSQGSGNEKLFF.

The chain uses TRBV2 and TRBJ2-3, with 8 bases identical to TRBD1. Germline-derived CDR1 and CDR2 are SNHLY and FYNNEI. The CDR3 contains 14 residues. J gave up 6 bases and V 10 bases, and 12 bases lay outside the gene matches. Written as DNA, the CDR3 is TGTGCCATCCACCGGACAGGGCCCCGGGATACGCAGTATTTT. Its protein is CAIHRTGPRDTQYF.

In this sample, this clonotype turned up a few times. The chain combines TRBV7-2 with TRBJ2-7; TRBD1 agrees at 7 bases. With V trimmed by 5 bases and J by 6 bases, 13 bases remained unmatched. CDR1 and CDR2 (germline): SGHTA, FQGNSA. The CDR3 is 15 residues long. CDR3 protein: CASSEVGQEPTEQYF. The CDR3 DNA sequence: TGTGCCAGCAGCGAAGTAGGACAGGAACCTACCGAGCAGTACTTC.

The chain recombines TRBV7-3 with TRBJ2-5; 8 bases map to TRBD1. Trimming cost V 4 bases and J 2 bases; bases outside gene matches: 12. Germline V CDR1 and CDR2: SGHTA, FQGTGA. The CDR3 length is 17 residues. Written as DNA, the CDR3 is TGTGCCAGCAGCTCTAATACAGGGGGTGGTCAGCAAGAGACCCAGTACTTC. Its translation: CASSSNTGGGQQETQYF.

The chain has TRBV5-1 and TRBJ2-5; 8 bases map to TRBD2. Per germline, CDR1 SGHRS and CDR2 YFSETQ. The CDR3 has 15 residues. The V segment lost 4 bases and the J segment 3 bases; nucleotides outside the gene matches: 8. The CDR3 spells CASSADSGGKETQYF. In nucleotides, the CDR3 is TGCGCCAGCAGCGCTGACTCGGGGGGGAAAGAGACCCAGTACTTC.

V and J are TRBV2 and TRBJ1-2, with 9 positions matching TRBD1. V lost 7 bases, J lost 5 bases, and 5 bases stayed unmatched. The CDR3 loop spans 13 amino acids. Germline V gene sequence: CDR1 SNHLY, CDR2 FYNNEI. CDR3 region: CASKFGTGYGYTF. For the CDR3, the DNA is TGTGCCAGCAAGTTTGGGACAGGGTATGGCTACACCTTC.

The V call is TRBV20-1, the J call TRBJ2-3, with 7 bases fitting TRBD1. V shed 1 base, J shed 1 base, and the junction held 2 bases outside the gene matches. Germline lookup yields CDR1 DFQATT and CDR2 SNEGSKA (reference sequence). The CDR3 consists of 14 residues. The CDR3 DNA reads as TGCAGTGCTAGAGTCGGACAGGGCACAGATACGCAGTATTTT. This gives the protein CSARVGQGTDTQYF.

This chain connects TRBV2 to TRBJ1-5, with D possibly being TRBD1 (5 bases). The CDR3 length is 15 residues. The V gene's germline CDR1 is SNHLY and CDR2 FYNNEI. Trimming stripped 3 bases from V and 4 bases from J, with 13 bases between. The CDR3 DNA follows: TGTGCCAGCAGTGAGACGACAGCCATGAATCAGCCCCAGCATTTT. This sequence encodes CASSETTAMNQPQHF.

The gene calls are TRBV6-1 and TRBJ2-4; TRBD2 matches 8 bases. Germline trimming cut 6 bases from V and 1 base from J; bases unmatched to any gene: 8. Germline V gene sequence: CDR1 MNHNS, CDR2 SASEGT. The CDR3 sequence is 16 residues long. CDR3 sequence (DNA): TGTGCCAGCAGGACCGGAGGCGGGAGGGCCAAAAACATTCAGTACTTC. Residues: CASRTGGGRAKNIQYF.

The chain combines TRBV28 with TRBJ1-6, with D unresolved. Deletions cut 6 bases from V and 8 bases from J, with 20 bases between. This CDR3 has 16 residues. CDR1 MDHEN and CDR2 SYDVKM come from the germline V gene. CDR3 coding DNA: TGTGCCAGCAGGATCCCGGCTGGTGGAGGTTATTCACCCCTCCACTTT. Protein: CASRIPAGGGYSPLHF.

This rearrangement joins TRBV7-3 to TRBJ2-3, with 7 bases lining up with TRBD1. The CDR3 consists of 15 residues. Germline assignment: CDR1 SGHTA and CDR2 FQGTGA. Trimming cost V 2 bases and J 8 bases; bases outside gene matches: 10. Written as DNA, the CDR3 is TGTGCCAGCAGCTTACAGGGACAGCCCCGGGGTACGCAGTATTTT. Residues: CASSLQGQPRGTQYF.

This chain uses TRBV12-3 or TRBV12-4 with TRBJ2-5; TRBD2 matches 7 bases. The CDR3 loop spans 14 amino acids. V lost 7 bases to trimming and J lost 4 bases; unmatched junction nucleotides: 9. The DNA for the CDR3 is TGTGCCAGCAAAGCGGGACCACGACTAGAGACCCAGTACTTC. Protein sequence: CASKAGPRLETQYF.

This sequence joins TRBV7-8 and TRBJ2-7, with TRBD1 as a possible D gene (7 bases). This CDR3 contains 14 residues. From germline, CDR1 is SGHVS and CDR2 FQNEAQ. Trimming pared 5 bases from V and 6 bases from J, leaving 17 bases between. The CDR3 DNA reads TGTGCCAGCAGCCCAAGTGGCGGGACAGTCGAGCAGTACTTC. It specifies CASSPSGGTVEQYF.

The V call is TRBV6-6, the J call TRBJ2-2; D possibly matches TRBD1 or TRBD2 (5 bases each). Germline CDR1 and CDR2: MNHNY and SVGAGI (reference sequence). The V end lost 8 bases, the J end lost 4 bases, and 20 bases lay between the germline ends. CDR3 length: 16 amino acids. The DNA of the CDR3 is TGTGCCAGCTGGACACGGGAAGTTATTTCCACCGGGGAGCTGTTTTTT. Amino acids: CASWTREVISTGELFF.

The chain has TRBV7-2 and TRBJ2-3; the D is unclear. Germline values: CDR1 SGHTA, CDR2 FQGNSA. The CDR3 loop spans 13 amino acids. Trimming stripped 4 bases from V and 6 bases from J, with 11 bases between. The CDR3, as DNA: TGTGCCAGCAGCTCAAACCTTGGGGATACGCAGTATTTT. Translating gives CASSSNLGDTQYF.

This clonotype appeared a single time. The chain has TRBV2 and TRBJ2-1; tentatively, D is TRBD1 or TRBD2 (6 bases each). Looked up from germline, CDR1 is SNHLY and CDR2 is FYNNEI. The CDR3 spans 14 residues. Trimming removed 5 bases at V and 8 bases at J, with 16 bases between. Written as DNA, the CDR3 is TGTGCCAGCAGTATCGGGGTTAGGGGGGATGAGCAGTTCTTC. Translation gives CASSIGVRGDEQFF.